The source of this T cell receptor (beta chain) is a study of shared clonotypes between healthy human individuals (dated by TCRdb to the early 2020s). About the full investigation: The cohort included three men and two women between 18 and 49 years of age. Leukapheresis yielded between about 0.94 and 9 billion PBMCs per donor. To increase sequencing depth and limit assay-specific biases, TCR repertoire library preparation and sequencing were carried out by different laboratories using diverse techniques. Blood TCR repertoires of a handful of healthy adults were deeply sequenced to estimate repertoire size and the extent of clonotype sharing between individuals.

Using the deep immunoSEQ assay, TCR CDR3 regions were amplified from genomic DNA by multiplex PCR. Extracted genomic DNA from each cell subset was spread evenly across all wells of several immunoSEQ 96-well plates, with each plate serving as a replicate. For unsorted PBMC, around 290 ng of genomic DNA, equivalent to around 30,000 T cell genomes, went into each replicate PCR. Genomic DNA from unsorted PBMC was sequenced over ten immunoSEQ deep assay plates. Purified libraries were measured with a Qubit 3.0 fluorometer, size-checked on a Bioanalyzer 2100, and measured again with the KAPA Library Quantification kit. Every immunoSEQ 96-well plate was sequenced on a dedicated single-read 150-cycle Illumina NextSeq 550 flow cell. Per the source publication's procedure: Because only junctional sequences without quality scores were contained in the immunoSEQ output, filtering matching that applied to full-length reads could not be performed. To assign V/J genes and CDR3, sequences were annotated against IMGT germline references using PyIR, a Python wrapper for IgBLAST v1.9. Reads were filtered out if the reads had weak V/J assignments (E-value above 1e-6), no CDR3, stop codons, out-of-frame junctions, or ambiguous translated residues. V3J clonotypes were defined by identical inferred V gene, J gene, and CDR3 amino acid sequence. The percentage overlap between two repertoires was calculated by dividing the number of shared unique clonotypes by the size of the smaller repertoire. RTK rarefaction, the Chao1 estimator, and Recon v2.1 estimates of unobserved clonotypes were used to assess repertoire richness. TCRdb obtained this table from immuneACCESS and retained in-frame rearrangements with V and J assigned. These tables miss some clones; where compared with another copy, unresolved V genes account for less than half of the shortfall, and the remainder is unexplained. The D gene and trimming were derived from the DNA, and the V and J assignments and clone size from that table. The sample records approximately 470,000 clones, about 72% of which are singletons. The ten most abundant clones make up 12% of the sample.

Findings and caveats that apply to the study as a whole: The genetic and exposure-history diversity represented was limited by the small number of donors. Pairwise subsampling led to the expectation that sequencing depth would affect the degree of clonotype sharing among donors. Sampling was limited to blood, and TCR repertoires in tissue likely differ from TCR repertoires in blood.

CDR1 and CDR2 are read off the germline V gene as SGHRS and YFSETQ. There are 13 amino acids in the CDR3, from cysteine to phenylalanine inclusive. The kept DNA is CDR3 alone, 39 bases in frame from the first base. Trimming takes 4 bases from V and 2 bases from J, and the germline ends sit 9 bases apart. Only a few counts were recorded for this clone. There is no known antigen for this receptor. Base-call qualities are not available, and no considerably larger clone is one nucleotide away. Healthy HIV-negative adults with no recently reported acute infections or vaccinations were included as donors. Every donor was a Caucasian adult living in Nashville, Tennessee, USA. For unsorted samples, tens of millions of PBMCs were counted, and genomic DNA was extracted using the QIAamp DNA Blood Mini kit. After blood collection by leukapheresis, PBMCs were isolated using Ficoll-Histopaque density gradient centrifugation and then cryopreserved in the vapor phase of liquid nitrogen.

The specimen was PBMCs. The sequence came from a woman in her 40s in good health. Some clones in this sample may be carry-over from other donors' samples. The chain employs TRBV5-1 and TRBJ2-5; the D gene lacks a confident call. The base sequence is TGCGCCAGCAGCGTGACCCCGCAAGAGACCCAGTACTTC. This encodes CASSVTPQETQYF.